Following are 7 T cell receptor beta chains from one sample sequenced in a study of regulatory T cells in long-lasting Graves disease. Construction of TCR beta libraries relied on iRepertoire HTBI primers and on Arm-PCR targeting CDR3 regions. TCRdb fed the multiplex PCR reads into MiXCR, producing one record per CDR3 protein. The data show approximately 690,000 distinct CDR3 sequences, about 30% seen once. Documented time point: persistent/refractory GD, antithyroid drugs over 5 years with positive TRAb. Generation of the TCR library employed RNA extracted from PBMCs. Specimen: peripheral blood mononuclear cells (PBMCs), collected when the disease was refractory, from a patient treated with antithyroid drugs. These receptors were taken from a female donor with Graves disease.

This CDR3 reads CASSSGLADNEQFF. Here the CDR3 DNA reads TGTGCCAGCAGCTCAGGACTAGCTGACAATGAGCAGTTCTTC. The chain is built from TRBV7-3 and TRBJ2-1; 8 nucleotides line up with TRBD2. The CDR3 has 14 amino acids. The V segment lost 4 bases and the J segment 5 bases; nucleotides outside the gene matches: 4. The germline V gene has CDR1 SGHTA and CDR2 FQGTGA.

This clonotype came up a few times. The chain is built from TRBV5-1 and TRBJ1-1; D not resolved. Germline assignment: CDR1 SGHRS and CDR2 YFSETQ. The length of the CDR3 is 14 residues. Trimming cost V 4 bases and J 1 base, with 11 bases left between them. The CDR3 region has the DNA TGCGCCAGCAGCCCAGGACCCCCGAACACTGAAGCTTTCTTT. It encodes CASSPGPPNTEAFF.

The CDR3 spells CASSLGGTSYGGEQYF. For the CDR3, the DNA is TGTGCCAGCAGCTTAGGCGGGACTTCCTATGGTGGTGAGCAGTACTTC. The chain has TRBV11-2 and TRBJ2-7; tentatively, D is TRBD2 (6 bases). The CDR3 is made up of 16 amino acids. Germline lookup yields CDR1 SGHAT and CDR2 FQNNGV. Trimming pared 1 base from V and 7 bases from J, leaving 20 bases between.

The chain recombines TRBV6-2 or TRBV6-3 with TRBJ1-2; D ambiguous. Germline V CDR1 and CDR2: MNHEY, SVGEGT. The CDR3 runs 14 residues. The V and J ends lost 5 bases and 5 bases respectively, with 15 bases between them. CDR3 coding DNA: TGTGCCAGCAGTGCCTTTGGGATCGGGTATGGCTACACCTTC. Residues: CASSAFGIGYGYTF.

This clonotype was counted a few times. The DNA of the CDR3 is TGCGCCAGCGGAACGGAGGGGGACACTGAAGCTTTCTTT. It codes for CASGTEGDTEAFF. This chain uses TRBV5-1 with TRBJ1-1; perhaps TRBD1 as D (6 bases). V shed 7 bases and J shed 3 bases, with 13 bases lying between them. The CDR3 spans 13 residues. Germline V gene sequence: CDR1 SGHRS, CDR2 YFSETQ.

The chain joins TRBV6-2 or TRBV6-3 to TRBJ1-6, with 9 bases lining up with TRBD1. Germline V lookup: CDR1 MNHEY, CDR2 SVGEGT. J gave up 5 bases and V 6 bases, and 11 bases lay outside the gene matches. The CDR3 totals 17 residues. The CDR3 is CASSPTGGWRDNSPLHF. The CDR3, as DNA: TGTGCCAGCAGCCCTACAGGGGGCTGGAGGGATAATTCACCCCTCCACTTT.

The chain joins TRBV30 to TRBJ1-1, with D uncertain. Germline loops: CDR1 GTSNPN, CDR2 SVGIG (reference sequence). This CDR3 is built from 11 residues. Here the CDR3 DNA reads TGTGCTATACAAGGTAACACTGAAGCTTTCTTT. This translates into CAIQGNTEAFF.